This T cell receptor (beta chain) was identified in a study of T cells in Graves' hyperthyroidism and ophthalmopathy. Study at large: Peripheral blood collection took place at initial diagnosis, before any treatment.

There were TCR beta CDR3 regions amplified from RNA transcripts. Primed by the HTBI set, a first-round RT-PCR was run on the TCR CDR3. TCRdb reprocessed the multiplex PCR reads with MiXCR, giving one entry per CDR3 protein. The sample contains some 460,000 distinct CDR3 sequences, 15% to 19% of which appear only once. Study-level findings and limits: Blood also held most thyroid clonotypes expanded beyond 0.001. It was a median about 6.5 months before onset that the model predicted ophthalmopathy.

Subjects aged 18 to 65 presented with newly diagnosed hyperthyroidism of less than 2 months' duration. Many counts were recorded for this clonotype. Its target is unknown. This clonotype was obtained from a woman aged 18 to 35 with Graves' hyperthyroidism. The sequencing input was blood.

The CDR3 sequence: CSAREGGWSNEKLFF. CDR3 DNA: TGCAGTGCTAGAGAAGGGGGCTGGTCTAATGAAAAACTGTTTTTT. The V and J genes are TRBV20-1 and TRBJ1-4; 7 bases agree with TRBD1. Losses at the gene ends were 0 bases for V and 3 bases for J; bases not matched to a gene: 4. The CDR3 sequence is 15 residues long. Germline values: CDR1 DFQATT, CDR2 SNEGSKA (reference sequence).